These 17 T cell receptor beta chains share one sample of origin, sequenced in a study of CD8+CD57+ T cells in acquired aplastic anemia. For CDR3 and TCR beta VDJ profiling, genomic DNA was the template used. A single record per CDR3 protein comes from TCRdb applying MiXCR to the reads. The table has some 280,000 distinct CDR3 sequences, 45% to 70% seen once; the top ten hold approximately 8%. The sequenced material came from sorted CD4+, CD8+, or CD8+CD57+ T cells (not recorded which) from PBMCs. Every receptor here comes from a human donor with severe aplastic anemia or a healthy control (not recorded which).

This clonotype was counted a single time. This chain uses TRBV2 with TRBJ2-5; the match to TRBD2 covers 14 bases. The V and J ends lost 6 bases and 3 bases, in that order; junction bases with no gene match: 3. Germline CDR1 reads SNHLY; CDR2 reads FYNNEI. The CDR3 length is 15 residues. The chain's CDR3 is CASRAGLAGEETQYF. CDR3 DNA: TGTGCCAGCAGAGCGGGACTAGCGGGGGAAGAGACCCAGTACTTC.

V and J are TRBV7-6 and TRBJ2-4, with D possibly matching TRBD1 (8 bases). CDR1 is SGHVS and CDR2 is FNYEAQ in the germline V gene. This CDR3 contains 18 residues. Trimming pared 2 bases from V and 2 bases from J, leaving 19 bases between. The CDR3 DNA reads TGTGCCAGCAGCTTATCATCTACAGGGGGGACTACCAAAAACATTCAGTACTTC. Protein: CASSLSSTGGTTKNIQYF.

The chain couples TRBV18 to TRBJ2-2; no clear D. The germline V gene encodes CDR1 KGHSH and CDR2 LQKENI. The germline V and J ends were trimmed by 1 base and 4 bases, with 4 bases remaining between them. This CDR3 has 13 amino acids. The CDR3 protein is CASSPQGTGELFF. For the CDR3, the DNA is TGTGCCAGCTCACCACAGGGCACCGGGGAGCTGTTTTTT.

This clonotype occurred many times. V gene TRBV29-1 combines with J gene TRBJ2-3; 8 bases match TRBD1. The CDR3 has 15 residues. V lost 6 bases and J lost 2; bases outside the gene matches: 10. The V gene's germline CDR1 is SQVTM and CDR2 ANQGSEA. As DNA, the CDR3 is TGCAGCGTGGAGAGACAGGGGACTTTCACAGATACGCAGTATTTT. Its protein is CSVERQGTFTDTQYF.

This rearrangement joins TRBV20-1 to TRBJ2-5; 8 bases match TRBD2. CDR1 is DFQATT and CDR2 is SNEGSKA in the germline V gene (reference sequence). J lost 2 bases, V lost 2 bases, and 4 bases had no gene match. The length of the CDR3 is 14 residues. The CDR3 spells CSARTTSGQETQYF. DNA for the CDR3: TGCAGTGCTAGAACTACTAGCGGACAAGAGACCCAGTACTTC.

The table lists this clonotype with many counts. J is TRBJ2-7 and V is TRBV6-1, with 9 nucleotides matching TRBD2. V dropped 6 bases and J dropped 2; count of bases not matched to a gene: 8. The CDR3 totals 15 residues. Germline CDR1 reads MNHNS; CDR2 reads SASEGT. CDR3 in amino acids: CASRSGRGGTYEQYF. The CDR3 DNA sequence: TGTGCCAGCAGGTCAGGGCGGGGGGGTACCTACGAGCAGTACTTC.

This clonotype was counted between two and nine times. The chain has TRBV30 and TRBJ1-2, with a possible D match to TRBD1 (5 bases). Trimming shortened V by 3 bases and J by 4 bases, and 18 bases separated the two germline ends. The CDR3 runs to 15 residues. The germline V gene has CDR1 GTSNPN and CDR2 SVGIG (reference sequence). CDR3 sequence: CAWSLTGGAPYGYTF. The CDR3 DNA reads TGTGCCTGGAGCTTGACGGGGGGAGCGCCCTATGGCTACACCTTC.

This clonotype occurred once. The V gene is TRBV7-8, the J gene TRBJ1-4; a possible D gene is TRBD1 (6 bases). V gave up 1 base and J gave up 7 bases, with 13 bases separating them. Germline CDR1 and CDR2: SGHVS and FQNEAQ. This CDR3 comprises 15 residues. The CDR3, as DNA: TGTGCCAGCAGCTTAGATAGGGGGAGGGGTGAAAAACTGTTTTTT. Translated: CASSLDRGRGEKLFF.

The J gene is TRBJ1-2, the V gene TRBV6-5; 9 bases are a match to TRBD1. The V gene end was trimmed by 7 bases and the J gene end by 3 bases; junction bases not matched to a gene: 6. Looked up from germline, CDR1 is MNHEY and CDR2 is SVGAGI. The CDR3 loop spans 14 amino acids. This CDR3 is CASTPGQGHYGYTF. CDR3 coding DNA: TGTGCCAGCACCCCGGGACAGGGACACTATGGCTACACCTTC.

The chain uses TRBV7-9 and TRBJ2-1; D remains unclear. Germline-derived CDR1 and CDR2 are SEHNR and FQNEAQ (reference sequence). The V end lost 5 bases, the J end lost 6 bases, and 8 bases lay between the germline ends. The CDR3 loop spans 12 amino acids. CDR3 nucleotides: TGTGCCAGCAGCACCAGGACCAATGAGCAGTTCTTC. Its protein product is CASSTRTNEQFF.

A single count supports this clonotype. This chain connects TRBV15 to TRBJ2-7, with TRBD2 matching 8 bases. The ends lost 0 bases at V and 7 bases at J; junction bases unmatched: 11. CDR1 and CDR2 from the germline V gene are LNHNV and YYDKDF (reference sequence). The CDR3 loop spans 16 amino acids. CDR3 protein: CATSRDGGGGPSEQYF. CDR3 bases: TGTGCCACCAGCAGAGATGGAGGCGGGGGGCCCTCGGAGCAGTACTTC.

V gene TRBV7-2 combines with J gene TRBJ2-1, with D uncertain. In germline, CDR1 is SGHTA, CDR2 FQGNSA. Trimming pared 8 bases from V and 9 bases from J, leaving 14 bases between. The CDR3 totals 12 residues. CDR3 sequence: CASGPRGTEQFF. In DNA form, the CDR3 reads TGTGCCAGCGGCCCTCGAGGAACTGAGCAGTTCTTC.

The chain has TRBV19 and TRBJ1-1; unclear D gene. V lost 3 bases, J lost 0 bases, and 8 bases lay in between. Germline CDR1 is LNHDA and CDR2 is SQIVND (reference sequence). The CDR3 runs 14 residues. CDR3 coding DNA: TGTGCCAGTAGTATCGGTGACATGAACACTGAAGCTTTCTTT. This translates into CASSIGDMNTEAFF.

The rearrangement links TRBV19 to TRBJ2-1; 7 bases line up with TRBD2. Germline trimming cut 5 bases from V and 5 bases from J; bases unmatched to any gene: 12. The germline gives CDR1 LNHDA, CDR2 SQIVND (reference sequence). This CDR3 has 16 residues. Here the CDR3 reads CASSGRRASGNNEQFF. For the CDR3, the DNA is TGTGCCAGTAGTGGCAGACGGGCTAGCGGTAACAATGAGCAGTTCTTC.

A word on this clonotype: One junction end disagrees with the germline gene, perhaps due to a read error. V and J are TRBV29-1 and TRBJ2-7, with 9 bases aligning to TRBD1. CDR3 length equals 16 residues. Germline V gene data show CDR1 as SQVTM and CDR2 as ANQGSEA. This CDR3 is CASSRKTGQGNYEQYF. DNA for the CDR3: TGTGCCAGCAGCCGTAAAACGGGACAGGGAAACTACGAGCAGTACTTC.

The sample holds a few counts of this clonotype. V usage is TRBV6-1 and J usage is TRBJ2-3; D not resolved. V lost 5 bases, J lost 0 bases, and 12 bases lay in between. Germline lookup yields CDR1 MNHNS and CDR2 SASEGT. This CDR3 is 15 amino acids long. CDR3 region: CASSLVGSSTDTQYF. The CDR3 nucleotides read TGTGCCAGCAGTCTAGTGGGATCTAGCACAGATACGCAGTATTTT.

This clonotype was counted a few times. The CDR3 loop is CSARVPGFYGYTF. The CDR3 nucleotides read TGCAGTGCTAGAGTACCGGGATTCTATGGCTACACCTTC. The chain recombines TRBV20-1 with TRBJ1-2; D remains unclear. With 1 base removed from V and 4 bases from J, the gap between germline ends came to 10 bases. Germline lookup yields CDR1 DFQATT and CDR2 SNEGSKA (reference sequence). The CDR3 has 13 residues.